These T cell receptor beta chains were read from a single sample in a study of T cells in Graves' hyperthyroidism and ophthalmopathy. TCRdb re-analysed the multiplex PCR reads in MiXCR, keeping a single row per CDR3 protein. The table has more than 450,000 distinct CDR3 sequences, 12% to 15% seen once; the top ten hold approximately 15%. The sample was blood. These receptors all stem from a woman aged 40-49 years with Graves' hyperthyroidism. Each CDR3 is given with its conserved first and last residue. A D gene is named only where the DNA matches it firmly. The size field is filled for only some rows; it gives once, few, many or a size class.

v_call,j_call,clone_size,d_call,cdr3_nt,cdr3_aa
TRBV29-1,TRBJ2-7,once,TRBD2,TGCAGCGTTGGCGCTAGCGGGGGCGAGCAGTACTTC,CSVGASGGEQYF
TRBV28,TRBJ1-1,many,TRBD1,TGTGCCGGACAAACAGGGGGAGGTGGGACTGAAGCTTTCTTT,CAGQTGGGGTEAFF
TRBV16,TRBJ1-2,.,TRBD1,TGTGCCAGCAGCCAAATGACAGGGGCGCCCTATGGCTACACCTTC,CASSQMTGAPYGYTF
TRBV28,TRBJ2-1,.,TRBD1,TGTGCCAGCAGTTCACCGGGACAGGGAAACTACAATGAGCAGTTCTTC,CASSSPGQGNYNEQFF
TRBV4-1,TRBJ2-2,few,.,TGCGCCAGCAGCCAAGAAGGAAGGGGTTCGGGCACCGGGGAGCTGTTTTTT,CASSQEGRGSGTGELFF
TRBV6-9,TRBJ2-2,.,TRBD1,TGTGCCAGCAGTTACGGACAGGGGGTCCCCGCGAACACCGGGGAGCTGTTTTTT,CASSYGQGVPANTGELFF
TRBV5-5,TRBJ2-5,few,.,TGTGCCAGCAGCCTCCACGGTAGCGGTCAAACGCAGACCCAGTACTTC,CASSLHGSGQTQTQYF
TRBV11-2,TRBJ2-3,many,.,TGTGCCAGCAGCTTAGTCGGATCACCTGCTGTGGTTTTCGGGAGTAGCGCAGATACGCAGTATTTT,CASSLVGSPAVVFGSSADTQYF
TRBV10-3,TRBJ2-3,many,.,TGTGCCATCAGCGGACTTACAGATACGCAGTATTTT,CAISGLTDTQYF
TRBV5-6,TRBJ2-1,.,.,TGTGCCAGCAGCTTGGGGCGGTCTCGGGATGAGCAGTTCTTC,CASSLGRSRDEQFF
TRBV25-1,TRBJ2-1,few,TRBD1,TGTGCCAGCAGTGAGCCAGGGGGCGGTGAGCAGTTCTTC,CASSEPGGGEQFF
TRBV10-1,TRBJ1-1,few,.,TGCGCCAGCAGTATTGGACGGGAAACCACTGAAGCTTTCTTT,CASSIGRETTEAFF
TRBV27,TRBJ2-7,many,TRBD2,TGTGCCAGCAGTTTAGCCCCTAGCGGGAGGTACGAGCAGTACTTC,CASSLAPSGRYEQYF
TRBV18,TRBJ1-4,many,TRBD1,TGTGCCAGCTCACCCTCACAGGGGTCTTCGTTGGAACTGTTTTTT,CASSPSQGSSLELFF
TRBV5-6,TRBJ1-1,.,.,TGTGCCAGCAGCTACCCGACGGAGAACACTGAAGCTTTCTTT,CASSYPTENTEAFF
TRBV28,TRBJ2-6,.,.,TGTGCCAGCAGGACGGTCTCTGGGGCCAACGTCCTGACTTTC,CASRTVSGANVLTF
TRBV5-6,TRBJ2-2,few,.,TGTGCCAGCAGCTCTAGGCGGGCGGTCACCGGGGAGCTGTTTTTT,CASSSRRAVTGELFF
TRBV3-1,TRBJ2-7,many,.,TGTGCCAGCAGCCAAGGGGTCGAGCAGTACTTC,CASSQGVEQYF
TRBV11-2,TRBJ2-7,many,TRBD1,TGTGCCAGCAGCTTAGGGACAGGACTTTCCTACGAGCAGTACTTC,CASSLGTGLSYEQYF
TRBV24-1,TRBJ2-3,few,.,TGTGCCACCAGCCAAGGCCTCAGCACAGATACGCAGTATTTT,CATSQGLSTDTQYF
TRBV28,TRBJ2-1,many,TRBD2,TGTGCCAGCAACGCACTAGCGGCCGGAAACTACAATGAGCAGTTCTTC,CASNALAAGNYNEQFF
TRBV28,TRBJ2-7,.,.,TGTGCCAGCAGTTTACACACAGCACCCTACGAGCAGTACTTC,CASSLHTAPYEQYF
TRBV25-1,TRBJ2-1,.,TRBD2,TGTGCCAGCAGTGAATTGCTAGCGGGGGGTATGGGTGAGCAGTTCTTC,CASSELLAGGMGEQFF
TRBV2,TRBJ2-7,many,.,TGTGCCAGCAGCTGGGACCGCTCAGACGAGCAGTACTTC,CASSWDRSDEQYF
TRBV2,TRBJ2-2,.,TRBD2,TGTGCCAGCAGTTACAGGGGACTAGCGGCCGGGGAGCTGTTTTTT,CASSYRGLAAGELFF
TRBV10-3,TRBJ1-3,few,TRBD1,TGTGCCATCAGTGAGCCCGGGACAGGTGAAAGAAACACCATATATTTT,CAISEPGTGERNTIYF
TRBV5-1,TRBJ2-2,.,TRBD1,TGCGCCAGCAGCCCGGACAGGGGGGACACCGGGGAGCTGTTTTTT,CASSPDRGDTGELFF
TRBV28,TRBJ2-2,many,TRBD2,TGTGCCAGCAGTTTTGGAGTAGCGGGAGTTGCCGGGGAGCTGTTTTTT,CASSFGVAGVAGELFF
TRBV28,TRBJ1-2,many,.,TGTGCCAGCAGCCCACATATGTGGGGCTACACCTTC,CASSPHMWGYTF
TRBV3-1,TRBJ2-5,.,TRBD2,TGTGCCAGCAGCCTCTCCGGGGTAGCGGGAGCTGAGACCCAGTACTTC,CASSLSGVAGAETQYF
TRBV12-3/TRBV12-4,TRBJ2-5,once,.,TGTGCCAGCAGTCTTAAAGAGGCCCAGTACTTC,CASSLKEAQYF
TRBV27,TRBJ2-2,few,TRBD1,TGTGCCAGCAGAGCACAGGGGGCAATCACCGGGGAGCTGTTTTTT,CASRAQGAITGELFF
TRBV12-3/TRBV12-4,TRBJ2-1,many,TRBD2,TGTGCCAGCAGTTTAGCGCTAGCGGGAGGGCAAAATGAGCAGTTCTTC,CASSLALAGGQNEQFF
TRBV20-1,TRBJ2-1,.,.,TGCAGTGCTAGCCTCTCCTGCAATGAGCAGTTCTTC,CSASLSCNEQFF
TRBV2,TRBJ2-5,.,.,TGTGCCAGCAGTCCGGGAGTGGGCCAAGAGACCCAGTACTTC,CASSPGVGQETQYF
TRBV27,TRBJ1-1,many,.,TGTGCCAGCAGTCCAGGACAGCTTCCTGAAGCTTTCTTT,CASSPGQLPEAFF
TRBV15,TRBJ1-6,few,.,TGTGCCACCAGCAGCGGGGCAGGGAGAAATTCACCCCTCCACTTT,CATSSGAGRNSPLHF
TRBV7-9,TRBJ2-7,.,.,TGTGCCAGCAGCTCTCAGGGGTCGGGCTACGAGCAGTACTTC,CASSSQGSGYEQYF
TRBV6-1,TRBJ1-1,many,.,TGTGCCAGCAGTGAACTAGAATCCCGGGCTTTCTTT,CASSELESRAFF
TRBV20-1,TRBJ2-3,many,.,TGCAGTGCTAGCGGGGTCACAGATACGCAGTATTTT,CSASGVTDTQYF
TRBV28,TRBJ2-4,few,TRBD2,TGTGCCAGCAGACAAGGGGCTAGCGGAGCCAAAAACATTCAGTACTTC,CASRQGASGAKNIQYF
TRBV2,TRBJ2-3,many,TRBD1,TGTGCCAGCACCGGGACAGACTACTTCACAGATACGCAGTATTTT,CASTGTDYFTDTQYF